A single sample is the source of the 2 T cell receptor beta chains below, sequenced in a study of blood T cells in healthy people across ages. Alongside a J-beta primer mix, a sample-barcoded 5' primer served in a second PCR lasting 7 to 11 cycles. Using its own MiXCR run on the 5' RACE reads, TCRdb lists one record per CDR3 protein. The sample contains about 1.7 million distinct CDR3 sequences, approximately 28% of which appear only once. Source material: blood. These receptor sequences come from a woman aged 30 to 39 in good health.

The chain combines TRBV28 with TRBJ2-2; D is uncertain. V was shortened by 6 bases and J by 5 bases, with 16 bases between the two germline ends. CDR1 and CDR2 from the germline V gene are MDHEN and SYDVKM. The CDR3 has 15 amino acids. The DNA for the CDR3 is TGTGCCAGCAGCCCTATATCCCCTGGAACCGGGGAGCTGTTTTTT. Protein sequence: CASSPISPGTGELFF.

For the CDR3, the DNA is TGTGCCAGCAGTTCCAGTCCGGGGGGAAGCTCTGGGGCCAACGTCCTGACTTTC. Its translation: CASSSSPGGSSGANVLTF. The chain links TRBV27 to TRBJ2-6, with 7 nucleotides matching TRBD2. Trimming cost V 4 bases and J 0 bases; bases outside gene matches: 9. From germline, CDR1 is MNHEY and CDR2 SMNVEV (reference sequence). The CDR3 spans 18 residues.